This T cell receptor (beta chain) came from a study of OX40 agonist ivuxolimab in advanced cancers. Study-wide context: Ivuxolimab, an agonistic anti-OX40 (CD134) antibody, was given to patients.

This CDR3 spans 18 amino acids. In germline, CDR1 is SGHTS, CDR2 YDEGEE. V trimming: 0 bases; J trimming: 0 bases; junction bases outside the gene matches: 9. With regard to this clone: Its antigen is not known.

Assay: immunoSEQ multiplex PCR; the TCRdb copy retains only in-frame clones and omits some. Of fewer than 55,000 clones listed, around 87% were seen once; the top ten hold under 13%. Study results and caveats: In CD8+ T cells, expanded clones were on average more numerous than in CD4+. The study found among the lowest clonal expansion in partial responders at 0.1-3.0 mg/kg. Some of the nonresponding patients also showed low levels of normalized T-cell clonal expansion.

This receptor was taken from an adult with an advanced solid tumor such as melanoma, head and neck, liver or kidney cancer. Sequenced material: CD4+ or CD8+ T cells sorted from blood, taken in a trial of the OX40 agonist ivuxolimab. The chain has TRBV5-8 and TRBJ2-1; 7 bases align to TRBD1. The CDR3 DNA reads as TGTGCCAGCAGCTTGGAAAGGGGGCTCGCCAGCTCCTACAATGAGCAGTTCTTC. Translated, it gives CASSLERGLASSYNEQFF.